This T cell receptor beta chain comes out of a study of blood T cells in healthy people across ages. Primers used in a second PCR of about 7 to 12 cycles were a sample-barcoded 5' primer and a J-beta primer mix. At least 3 million CDR3-containing paired-end reads were obtained per sample. TCRdb re-called the 5' RACE reads through MiXCR, storing one row per CDR3 protein. The data hold 2 million or so distinct CDR3 sequences, with roughly 52% observed a single time. The CDR3 length is 12 residues. Germline CDR1 is MDHEN and CDR2 is SYDVKM. V was trimmed by 7 bases and J by 11 bases, leaving 17 bases between them.

Sequencing used blood. The V gene is TRBV28, the J gene TRBJ2-5, with a possible D match to TRBD2 (6 bases). The source is a woman between 40 and 50 years old in good health. CDR3 amino acids: CASTLTRHEQYF. DNA of the CDR3: TGTGCCAGCACCCTGACTAGGCATGAGCAGTACTTC.